The 25 T cell receptor beta chains in this list originate from one sample, sequenced in a study of T-cell reconstitution after alpha-beta-depleted transplantation in children (dated by TCRdb to about 2016). Libraries were prepared through PCR. TCRdb shows the sequencer as Illumina HiSeq 2500. TCR libraries were prepared with molecular barcoding, using unique molecular identifiers to normalize TCRbeta repertoire quantification. Through fastp at Q25 and MiXCR, TCRdb rebuilt clones from the public reads, retaining in-frame beta chains. Rows are unified per CDR3 protein, each entry keeping the most common DNA and genes. The sample has around 340,000 distinct CDR3 sequences on record, 10% to 15% of them singletons. Approximately 4.3% of the sample is held by the ten biggest clonotypes. The sequencing used PBMCs, collected from the stem cell graft. These receptors all stem from a human donor who donated a stem cell graft to a child with Fanconi anemia.

This rearrangement joins TRBV10-2 to TRBJ2-5; D is unclear. The CDR3 covers 15 residues. Trimming removed 6 bases at V and 4 bases at J, with 18 bases between. Germline assignment: CDR1 WSHSY and CDR2 SAAADI. The CDR3 sequence is CASRRNSGSGETQYF. The CDR3, as DNA: TGCGCCAGCAGGAGGAATAGTGGTTCCGGAGAGACCCAGTACTTC.

This clonotype was counted ten times or more. V is TRBV7-9 and J is TRBJ2-1; D is possibly TRBD2 (5 bases). Germline V gene data show CDR1 as SEHNR and CDR2 as FQNEAQ (reference sequence). The CDR3 consists of 14 residues. V lost 4 bases to trimming and J lost 3 bases, with 10 bases between them. In nucleotides, the CDR3 is TGTGCCAGCAGCTCCCTACTAGTCTACAATGAGCAGTTCTTC. Translation gives CASSSLLVYNEQFF.

The rearrangement links TRBV24-1 to TRBJ2-7; possibly TRBD2 for D (5 bases). The V gene lost 8 bases and the J gene lost 0 bases, with 13 bases spanning the gap. CDR1 KGHDR and CDR2 SFDVKD come from the germline V gene. This CDR3 contains 14 residues. The CDR3 DNA sequence: TGTGCCACCACCCGGTGCGGGTCCTCCTACGAGCAGTACTTC. This encodes CATTRCGSSYEQYF.

This clonotype was seen ten or more times. The chain is built from TRBV5-1 and TRBJ1-1, with TRBD1 as a possible D gene (6 bases). The CDR3 contains 13 residues. Trimming cost V 2 bases and J 5 bases, with 10 bases left between them. Germline CDR1 and CDR2: SGHRS and YFSETQ. CDR3 sequence: CASSFDRPTEAFF. The CDR3 bases are TGCGCCAGCAGCTTCGACAGGCCGACTGAAGCTTTCTTT.

This CDR3 is CATSRDKGGANEQFF. The DNA for the CDR3 is TGTGCCACCAGCAGAGATAAGGGGGGGGCCAATGAGCAGTTCTTC. The rearrangement joins TRBV15 to TRBJ2-1, with D possibly TRBD2 on 7 matching bases. Trimming stripped 0 bases from V and 6 bases from J, with 12 bases between. Germline CDR1 is LNHNV and CDR2 is YYDKDF (reference sequence). The CDR3 covers 15 residues.

This clonotype was observed at least ten times. The rearrangement uses TRBV15 and TRBJ1-1, with D unclear. The CDR3 is 14 amino acids. Germline V CDR1 and CDR2: LNHNV, YYDKDF (reference sequence). V lost 2 bases and J lost 1, with 8 bases in between. The CDR3 sequence is CATSRRTGNTEAFF. In DNA, the CDR3 is TGTGCCACCAGCAGACGCACGGGGAACACTGAAGCTTTCTTT.

The V and J genes are TRBV28 and TRBJ1-5; 7 bases map to TRBD1. Germline V lookup: CDR1 MDHEN, CDR2 SYDVKM. V shed 3 bases, J shed 4 bases, and the junction held 6 bases outside the gene matches. The CDR3 extends over 15 amino acids. Here the CDR3 reads CASSLAGGRNQPQHF. CDR3 DNA sequence: TGTGCCAGCAGTTTGGCAGGGGGTCGAAATCAGCCCCAGCATTTT.

The chain carries TRBV2 and TRBJ2-4, with D possibly matching TRBD2 (5 bases). Germline values: CDR1 SNHLY, CDR2 FYNNEI. CDR3 length: 15 amino acids. V lost 0 bases to trimming and J lost 6 bases, with 12 bases between them. DNA for the CDR3: TGTGCCAGCAGTGAAGCGCTTCCGGGGTTAAACATTCAGTACTTC. Translation: CASSEALPGLNIQYF.

V and J are TRBV6-2 or TRBV6-3 and TRBJ2-7; no definite D call. The V and J ends lost 4 bases and 0 bases respectively, with 16 bases between them. The germline V gene encodes CDR1 MNHEY and CDR2 SVGEGT. There are 16 residues in the CDR3. DNA for the CDR3: TGTGCCAGCAGTTGGTCTGGTTCTGGTAGCTCCTACGAGCAGTACTTC. Protein: CASSWSGSGSSYEQYF.

This clonotype was seen a few times. V gene TRBV28 combines with J gene TRBJ2-1, with D tentatively TRBD1 or TRBD2 (6 bases each). V was clipped by 3 bases and J by 13 bases, with 16 bases between them. The V gene's germline CDR1 is MDHEN and CDR2 SYDVKM. The CDR3 extends over 13 amino acids. The CDR3 sequence is CASSFGRRGTQFF. The CDR3 DNA follows: TGTGCCAGCAGTTTTGGGCGGAGGGGGACCCAGTTCTTC.

This clonotype has just a few counts. V usage is TRBV7-2 and J usage is TRBJ2-1; TRBD1 matches 7 bases. CDR1 SGHTA and CDR2 FQGNSA come from the germline V gene. The CDR3 runs to 16 residues. V trimming: 7 bases; J trimming: 4 bases; junction bases outside the gene matches: 13. The CDR3 sequence: CASTTVPGQVYNEQFF. CDR3 DNA: TGTGCCAGCACAACGGTCCCCGGACAGGTGTACAATGAGCAGTTCTTC.

This clonotype was seen ten or more times. The chain recombines TRBV20-1 with TRBJ1-2; D possibly corresponds to TRBD1 (5 bases). Trimming removed 6 bases from V and 1 base from J, with 12 bases in between. From germline, CDR1 is DFQATT and CDR2 SNEGSKA (reference sequence). The CDR3 runs 13 residues. CDR3 sequence reads: CSAPDTFNYGYTF. The DNA of the CDR3 is TGCAGTGCCCCGGACACATTTAACTATGGCTACACCTTC.

This rearrangement joins TRBV7-2 to TRBJ2-5, with D possibly TRBD2 on 6 matching bases. CDR1 and CDR2 from the germline V gene are SGHTA and FQGNSA. Trimming shortened V by 4 bases and J by 5 bases, and 17 bases separated the two germline ends. The CDR3 spans 15 residues. The CDR3 DNA reads as TGTGCCAGCAGCTCGACGGGGAGGTTTAGGGAGACCCAGTACTTC. As protein: CASSSTGRFRETQYF.

Only a few counts were recorded for this clonotype. The J gene is TRBJ2-1, the V gene TRBV2; TRBD1 might be the D (6 bases). Germline V lookup: CDR1 SNHLY, CDR2 FYNNEI. V lost 6 bases to trimming and J lost 5 bases, with 11 bases between them. The CDR3 totals 13 residues. CDR3 region: CASSPNRDNEQFF. CDR3 nucleotide sequence: TGTGCCAGCAGCCCCAACAGGGACAATGAGCAGTTCTTC.

This clonotype was detected a few times. The V call is TRBV14, the J call TRBJ1-1; D call uncertain. Looked up from germline, CDR1 is SGHDN and CDR2 is FVKESK. The length of the CDR3 is 15 residues. V dropped 4 bases and J dropped 4 bases, with 16 bases sitting between them. The CDR3 region has the DNA TGTGCCAGCAGCCCACCCTGGCGGGCTTCCACTGAAGCTTTCTTT. It translates to CASSPPWRASTEAFF.

The rearrangement links TRBV24-1 to TRBJ2-2; D is ambiguous. In germline, CDR1 is KGHDR, CDR2 SFDVKD. V was clipped by 5 bases and J by 8 bases, with 11 bases between them. The CDR3 is 13 residues long. The CDR3 sequence is CATSALSQGELFF. The CDR3 DNA reads as TGTGCCACCAGTGCTCTAAGCCAAGGGGAGCTGTTTTTT.

This chain joins TRBV20-1 and TRBJ1-3; TRBD1 agrees at 9 bases. The V gene's germline CDR1 is DFQATT and CDR2 SNEGSKA (reference sequence). This CDR3 contains 15 residues. V lost 6 bases, J lost 3 bases, and 9 bases stayed unmatched. CDR3 loop: CSASQGAQDGNTIYF. CDR3 DNA: TGCAGTGCCTCACAGGGGGCCCAAGATGGAAACACCATATATTTT.

This rearrangement joins TRBV27 to TRBJ1-2; D ambiguous. V was clipped by 7 bases and J by 4 bases, with 13 bases between them. Per the germline V gene, CDR1 is MNHEY and CDR2 is SMNVEV (reference sequence). The CDR3 loop spans 13 amino acids. The CDR3: CASKASYSYGYTF. For the CDR3, the DNA is TGTGCCAGCAAGGCTTCGTATTCCTATGGCTACACCTTC.

The rearrangement uses TRBV16 and TRBJ1-5; D not certain. The CDR3 is 12 residues long. Germline-derived CDR1 and CDR2 are KGHSY and FQNENV. V gave up 4 bases and J gave up 7 bases, with 8 bases separating them. The CDR3 here is CASSLIAQPQHF. CDR3 coding DNA: TGTGCCAGCAGCCTTATAGCCCAGCCCCAGCATTTT.

V and J are TRBV7-9 and TRBJ2-5; 12 nucleotides match TRBD1. The germline V gene has CDR1 SEHNR and CDR2 FQNEAQ (reference sequence). The CDR3 sequence is 17 residues long. V was pared by 0 bases and J by 3 bases, with 5 bases of the junction left unmatched. The CDR3 is CASSLALGTGGEETQYF. The DNA of the CDR3 is TGTGCCAGCAGCTTAGCGCTGGGGACAGGGGGCGAAGAGACCCAGTACTTC.

The gene calls are TRBV27 and TRBJ1-2, with a tentative D call TRBD1 (6 bases). Trimming took off 5 bases at V and 4 bases at J, with 20 bases between the two ends. Per the germline V gene, CDR1 is MNHEY and CDR2 is SMNVEV (reference sequence). This CDR3 region has 16 residues. The CDR3 is CASSPFLPTGSYGYTF. CDR3 DNA: TGTGCCAGCAGTCCATTTCTACCGACAGGCTCCTATGGCTACACCTTC.

CDR3 region: CATFRQGANYGYTF. The CDR3 coding sequence is TGTGCCACTTTCCGACAGGGAGCTAACTATGGCTACACCTTC. This chain uses TRBV12-3 or TRBV12-4 with TRBJ1-2; 7 bases are shared with TRBD1. The length of the CDR3 is 14 residues. Trimming removed 10 bases from V and 0 bases from J; junction bases left unmatched: 8.

This clonotype was picked up many times. The V gene is TRBV7-2, the J gene TRBJ2-3; no firm D call. V gave up 5 bases and J gave up 0 bases, with 9 bases separating them. This CDR3 is 14 amino acids long. Per the germline V gene, CDR1 is SGHTA and CDR2 is FQGNSA. CDR3 DNA sequence: TGTGCCAGCAGCGAAACTGCTAGCACAGATACGCAGTATTTT. Amino acids: CASSETASTDTQYF.

The sample holds many counts of this clonotype. The rearrangement joins TRBV11-2 to TRBJ1-1; D is uncertain. From germline, CDR1 is SGHAT and CDR2 FQNNGV. The CDR3 has 12 amino acids. Between the trimmed V and J ends, which lost 4 bases and 7 bases, there was a span of 10 bases. CDR3 DNA: TGTGCCAGCAGCTCCGGGCCCAATGAAGCTTTCTTT. As protein: CASSSGPNEAFF.

This clonotype showed up just a few times. This chain joins TRBV18 and TRBJ1-2, with 9 nucleotides matching TRBD1. The CDR3 extends over 15 amino acids. With V trimmed by 2 bases and J by 2 bases, 3 bases remained unmatched. The germline V gene has CDR1 KGHSH and CDR2 LQKENI. Written as DNA, the CDR3 is TGTGCCAGCTCACCATCGGGACAGGGAAACTATGGCTACACCTTC. Translated, it gives CASSPSGQGNYGYTF.